The 20 T cell receptor beta chains below come from one sample, sequenced in a study of blood T cell repertoires in COVID-19. Clones were read by immunoSEQ multiplex PCR, and TCRdb kept only the in-frame ones, dropping some. The profile covers under 130,000 clones, with roughly 80% appearing a single time and approximately 22% taken by the ten largest. Sequences were obtained from peripheral blood. The receptors come from a man in his sixties or seventies with active or convalescent COVID-19.

The gene calls are TRBV9 and TRBJ2-5; possibly TRBD2 for D (6 bases). V lost 3 bases to trimming and J lost 0 bases, with 12 bases between them. Germline V CDR1 and CDR2: SGDLS, YYNGEE. The CDR3 runs to 15 residues. The CDR3 nucleotides read TGTGCCAGCAGCGCCTCATTAGCGGACCAAGAGACCCAGTACTTC. This codes for CASSASLADQETQYF. The variable domain in full, completed from reference TRBV9 and TRBJ2-5, reads DSGVTQTPKHLITATGQRVTLRCSPRSGDLSVYWYQQSLDQGLQFLIQYYNGEERAKGNILERFSAQQFPDLHSELNLSSLELGDSALYFCASSASLADQETQYFGPGTRLLVL.

J is TRBJ2-3 and V is TRBV7-2; the D gene is possibly TRBD1 (6 bases). The V end lost 0 bases, the J end lost 9 bases, and 22 bases lay between the germline ends. The germline V gene encodes CDR1 SGHTA and CDR2 FQGNSA. There are 17 residues in the CDR3. CDR3 protein: CASSLAMGAASSGTQYF. The CDR3 coding sequence is TGTGCCAGCAGCTTAGCGATGGGGGCAGCATCTTCAGGCACGCAGTATTTT.

This clone was detected many times. The J gene is TRBJ2-7, the V gene TRBV5-1; maybe TRBD2 (6 bases). The V end was cut by 3 bases, the J end by 0 bases, with 19 bases between. Germline values: CDR1 SGHRS, CDR2 YFSETQ. The CDR3 is made up of 17 amino acids. The CDR3 loop reads CASSSGDWGQSSYEQYF. The CDR3 DNA reads as TGCGCCAGCAGCTCGGGGGATTGGGGCCAGAGCTCCTACGAGCAGTACTTC.

V is TRBV9 and J is TRBJ1-4; 9 bases align to TRBD1. Germline trimming cut 4 bases from V and 10 bases from J; bases unmatched to any gene: 11. The CDR3 has 15 amino acids. Germline values: CDR1 SGDLS, CDR2 YYNGEE. The chain's CDR3 is CASSPLTGGIGKLFF. CDR3 DNA sequence: TGTGCCAGCAGCCCCTTGACAGGGGGTATAGGAAAACTGTTTTTT.

This chain links TRBV10-3 with TRBJ2-7; TRBD2 aligns across 9 bases. CDR3 length equals 15 residues. Looked up from germline, CDR1 is ENHRY and CDR2 is SYGVKD. The trim removed 3 bases at V and 2 bases at J, leaving 5 bases unmatched. CDR3 protein: CAISDAAGGPYEQYF. CDR3 sequence (DNA): TGTGCCATCAGTGATGCAGCGGGGGGCCCCTACGAGCAGTACTTC.

The chain joins TRBV7-2 to TRBJ2-5, with D uncertain. Per germline, CDR1 SGHTA and CDR2 FQGNSA. V dropped 2 bases and J dropped 5 bases, with 18 bases sitting between them. The CDR3 contains 16 residues. DNA of the CDR3: TGTGCCAGCAGCTTACCCCGCGACGAATCTAGGGAGACCCAGTACTTC. It encodes CASSLPRDESRETQYF.

The chain has TRBV7-3 and TRBJ1-1; D is undetermined. V lost 1 base and J lost 1, with 4 bases in between. The CDR3 runs 13 residues. Germline V CDR1 and CDR2: SGHTA, FQGTGA. The chain's CDR3 is CASSLMANTEAFF. As DNA, the CDR3 is TGTGCCAGCAGCTTAATGGCGAACACTGAAGCTTTCTTT. The full variable domain, its missing parts supplied by reference TRBV7-3 and TRBJ1-1, is GAGVSQTPSNKVTEKGKYVELRCDPISGHTALYWYRQSLGQGPEFLIYFQGTGAADDSGLPNDRFFAVRPEGSVSTLKIQRTERGDSAVYLCASSLMANTEAFFGQGTRLTVV.

The chain joins TRBV7-9 to TRBJ1-2; D not resolved. V was cut by 1 base and J by 6 bases, with 12 bases left in between. CDR3 length: 14 amino acids. Germline V lookup: CDR1 SEHNR, CDR2 FQNEAQ (reference sequence). Here the CDR3 DNA reads TGTGCCAGCAGCTTAGGTGCGGGAAGCGATGGCTACACCTTC. This translates into CASSLGAGSDGYTF.

The V and J genes are TRBV6-4 and TRBJ2-3; weak D call: TRBD1 (6 bases). Looked up from germline, CDR1 is MRHNA and CDR2 is SNTAGT. The CDR3 has 14 residues. Trimming stripped 2 bases from V and 2 bases from J, with 8 bases between. CDR3 sequence (DNA): TGTGCCAGCAGTGACGGGGGCCACACAGATACGCAGTATTTT. Its translation is CASSDGGHTDTQYF.

This clone appeared once. The chain carries TRBV5-1 and TRBJ1-4; 12 nucleotides match TRBD1. V lost 4 bases and J lost 7; bases outside the gene matches: 2. The length of the CDR3 is 14 residues. Germline V gene data show CDR1 as SGHRS and CDR2 as YFSETQ. DNA of the CDR3: TGCGCCAGCAGCCAGGGACAGGGGGCTGAAAAACTGTTTTTT. This translates into CASSQGQGAEKLFF.

This chain joins TRBV28 and TRBJ2-1; 7 positions match TRBD2. The CDR3 is made up of 15 amino acids. Germline assignment: CDR1 MDHEN and CDR2 SYDVKM. Unmatched junction bases numbered 8, after V lost 1 base and J lost 8 bases. In DNA form, the CDR3 reads TGTGCCAGCAGTTTATCTCCGAGACTAGCCCATGAGCAGTTCTTC. This gives the protein CASSLSPRLAHEQFF.

The genes are TRBV6-1 and TRBJ2-7; D is unclear. V dropped 1 base and J dropped 6 bases, with 7 bases sitting between them. Germline V lookup: CDR1 MNHNS, CDR2 SASEGT. This CDR3 is built from 12 residues. The CDR3 reads CASSEVPLEQYF. CDR3 nucleotides: TGTGCCAGCAGTGAAGTCCCCCTCGAGCAGTACTTC.

The chain couples TRBV27 to TRBJ1-2; 7 nucleotides agree with TRBD1. With 5 bases clipped from V and 5 bases from J, the junction kept 8 bases outside the gene matches. Looked up from germline, CDR1 is MNHEY and CDR2 is SMNVEV (reference sequence). CDR3 length: 14 residues. CDR3 sequence (DNA): TGTGCCAGCAGTAGGGACAGCCTATTGTATGGCTACACCTTC. It is translated as CASSRDSLLYGYTF.

The chain carries TRBV19 and TRBJ1-1, with TRBD1 matching 10 bases. Losses at the gene ends were 3 bases for V and 5 bases for J; bases not matched to a gene: 6. There are 15 residues in the CDR3. The germline V gene encodes CDR1 LNHDA and CDR2 SQIVND (reference sequence). This chain's CDR3 is CASSIAGQGRTEAFF. The CDR3 DNA reads TGTGCCAGTAGTATCGCGGGACAGGGGAGAACTGAAGCTTTCTTT.

The chain employs TRBV29-1 and TRBJ2-3; the match to TRBD2 covers 12 bases. There are 16 residues in the CDR3. Germline CDR1 reads SQVTM; CDR2 reads ANQGSEA. V lost 3 bases and J lost 3; bases outside the gene matches: 7. As DNA, the CDR3 is TGCAGCGTTGAGGGCGGACTAGCGGGGCATACAGATACGCAGTATTTT. Protein: CSVEGGLAGHTDTQYF.

The J gene is TRBJ1-2, the V gene TRBV10-3; D gene ambiguous. The CDR3 loop spans 13 amino acids. V was clipped by 3 bases and J by 5 bases, with 10 bases between them. Germline V gene sequence: CDR1 ENHRY, CDR2 SYGVKD. In nucleotides, the CDR3 is TGTGCCATCAGTGAAAGAACACCGTATGGCTACACCTTC. It translates to CAISERTPYGYTF.

The rearrangement links TRBV5-1 to TRBJ2-1, with D possibly TRBD2 on 6 matching bases. Trimming stripped 4 bases from V and 0 bases from J, with 11 bases between. The length of the CDR3 is 15 residues. CDR1 and CDR2 from the germline V gene are SGHRS and YFSETQ. The CDR3 DNA sequence: TGCGCCAGCAGCCCCGGGACTGGCTCCTACAATGAGCAGTTCTTC. Its protein product is CASSPGTGSYNEQFF.

The V and J genes are TRBV5-1 and TRBJ2-5; no clear D gene. CDR3 size: 12 residues. The ends were cut back, 5 bases at V and 0 bases at J, with 5 bases in the middle. Germline CDR1 is SGHRS and CDR2 is YFSETQ. CDR3 bases: TGCGCCAGCAGGGAGTACCAAGAGACCCAGTACTTC. This gives the protein CASREYQETQYF.

This clone is a singleton in its sample. This chain links TRBV24-1 with TRBJ2-1, with 9 bases lining up with TRBD2. Trimming removed 4 bases from V and 2 bases from J; junction bases left unmatched: 5. In germline, CDR1 is KGHDR, CDR2 SFDVKD. There are 16 residues in the CDR3. CDR3 nucleotides: TGTGCCACCAGTGACACGAGCGGGGGGCCCTACAATGAGCAGTTCTTC. Translated: CATSDTSGGPYNEQFF.

This clone appeared a few times. The chain has TRBV4-1 and TRBJ1-2; perhaps TRBD1 as D (6 bases). The CDR3 runs to 14 residues. V lost 2 bases, J lost 4 bases, and 11 bases lay in between. CDR1 is MGHRA, CDR2 YSYEKL, per germline. The CDR3 here is CASSQTTGSYGYTF. The CDR3 region has the DNA TGCGCCAGCAGCCAAACCACAGGGAGCTATGGCTACACCTTC.